These T cell receptor beta chains were read from a single sample in a study of shared clonotypes between healthy human individuals. Assay: immunoSEQ multiplex PCR; the TCRdb copy retains only in-frame clones and omits some. The table shows under 600,000 clones, with around 97% occurring only once. The sequenced sample was naive CD4+ T cells sorted from blood. The receptors stem from a woman in her twenties or thirties in good health. Each CDR3 is given with its conserved first and last residue. The D gene is left open where the match is weak. Clone size, where shown, is once, few, many, or a class for clones that have expanded.

>TRBJ2-7|TRBV18|-|-
TGTGCCAGCTCACCGCAGGGATCATCCTACGAGCAGTACTTC
CASSPQGSSYEQYF
>TRBJ2-7|TRBV5-1|-|-
TGCGCCAGCAGGCGCGGGACAGACAAAAACTACGAGCAGTACTTC
CASRRGTDKNYEQYF
>TRBJ2-1|TRBV10-3|TRBD1|-
TGTGCCATCAGTGACCAAAATTCGGACAGGGGGCTCTACAATGAGCAGTTCTTC
CAISDQNSDRGLYNEQFF
>TRBJ2-7|TRBV5-1|-|-
TGCGCCAGCAGCTTAACTACAGGTTCCTACGAGCAGTACTTC
CASSLTTGSYEQYF
>TRBJ2-3|TRBV19|TRBD1|-
TGTGCCAGTGGGGGGACAGGGGGCCCAGATACGCAGTATTTT
CASGGTGGPDTQYF
>TRBJ2-4|TRBV6-5|-|-
TGTGCCAGCAGCAAACAGGGAGACATTCAGTACTTC
CASSKQGDIQYF
>TRBJ1-4|TRBV5-1|-|-
TGCGCCAGCAGCTTGGGGATTGACAGAACTAATGAAAAACTGTTTTTT
CASSLGIDRTNEKLFF
>TRBJ2-1|TRBV19|-|once
TGTGCCAGTATGGCAGCAAGCTCCTACAATGAGCAGTTCTTC
CASMAASSYNEQFF
>TRBJ2-1|TRBV19|-|-
TGTGCCAGTAGTATAGTGCAGGACCGGTCCTACAATGAGCAGTTCTTC
CASSIVQDRSYNEQFF
>TRBJ1-1|TRBV27|-|-
TGTGCCAGCAGTTTTTTTCGTGGCGGGAACACTGAAGCTTTCTTT
CASSFFRGGNTEAFF
>TRBJ2-1|TRBV18|-|-
TGTGCCAGCTCACCCACTACAGGATCGTCCTACAATGAGCAGTTCTTC
CASSPTTGSSYNEQFF
>TRBJ2-3|TRBV30|-|-
TGTGCCTGGGAGCCGGGGGGCACAGATACGCAGTATTTT
CAWEPGGTDTQYF
>TRBJ1-1|TRBV19|-|-
TGTGCCAGTAGTGTCAGCAAGAACACTGAAGCTTTCTTT
CASSVSKNTEAFF
>TRBJ2-7|TRBV28|-|-
TGTGCCAGCGAAACATTGGGACTTAGGGGGAGAACCTACGAGCAGTACTTC
CASETLGLRGRTYEQYF
>TRBJ2-1|TRBV7-3|TRBD2|once
TGTGCCAGCAGCCCCGCCCTAGCGGGAGACAATGAGCAGTTCTTC
CASSPALAGDNEQFF
>TRBJ1-6|TRBV10-3|TRBD1|-
TGTGCCATCAGTCCGGGACAGAATTCACCCCTCCACTTT
CAISPGQNSPLHF
>TRBJ2-7|TRBV28|-|-
TGTGCCAGCAGTTTTGATCTAGGGGTATCGGACGAGCAGTACTTC
CASSFDLGVSDEQYF
>TRBJ2-7|TRBV28|TRBD1|-
TGTGCCAGCAGTTCCAGCCCAGGGACAGTCTCCTACGAGCAGTACTTC
CASSSSPGTVSYEQYF
>TRBJ2-7|TRBV18|TRBD1|once
TGTGCCAGCTCACGGGACAGGGTGGGTGAGCAGTACTTC
CASSRDRVGEQYF
>TRBJ2-5|TRBV2|TRBD2|-
TGTGCCACCTTGGGGAGGGCCCTGGGTGAGACCCAGTACTTC
CATLGRALGETQYF